The 9 T cell receptor beta chains below come from one sample, sequenced in a study of blood T cells in healthy people across ages. The second PCR ran roughly 6 to 11 cycles with a sample-barcoded 5' primer and J-beta primers. TCRdb re-called the 5' RACE reads with MiXCR, one entry per CDR3 protein. This sample has under 2 million distinct CDR3 sequences, with roughly 30% found just once. The sample taken for sequencing was blood. The source is a woman under 40 in good health.

V gene TRBV27 combines with J gene TRBJ2-5; 7 bases map to TRBD2. The CDR3 sequence is 16 residues long. Trimming removed 4 bases from V and 4 bases from J; junction bases left unmatched: 12. Germline V lookup: CDR1 MNHEY, CDR2 SMNVEV (reference sequence). Here the CDR3 reads CASSSLGGGMSETQYF. The CDR3 nucleotides are TGTGCCAGCAGTTCCCTTGGGGGGGGGATGTCAGAGACCCAGTACTTC.

The sample holds many counts of this clonotype. V is TRBV12-3 or TRBV12-4 and J is TRBJ2-7; 13 bases align to TRBD2. There are 16 residues in the CDR3. V shed 5 bases and J 0 bases; nucleotides not matched to a gene: 4. CDR3 DNA sequence: TGTGCCAGCAGTCCGGGACTAGCGGGGAGCTCCTACGAGCAGTACTTC. Amino acid sequence: CASSPGLAGSSYEQYF.

The rearrangement joins TRBV9 to TRBJ2-3; D might be TRBD1 (6 bases). The V end lost 8 bases, the J end lost 6 bases, and 13 bases lay between the germline ends. This CDR3 is 12 amino acids long. Germline CDR1 reads SGDLS; CDR2 reads YYNGEE. CDR3 in DNA: TGTGCCAGTACCAGGGGTGGGGATACGCAGTATTTT. Encoded protein: CASTRGGDTQYF.

The chain links TRBV6-6 to TRBJ2-3; 12 positions agree with TRBD2. There are 16 residues in the CDR3. J lost 2 bases, V lost 6 bases, and 6 bases had no gene match. Germline loops: CDR1 MNHNY, CDR2 SVGAGI (reference sequence). The chain's CDR3 is CASRLTSGSFTDTQYF. The CDR3 DNA reads as TGTGCCAGCAGATTGACTAGCGGGAGTTTCACAGATACGCAGTATTTT.

This sequence joins TRBV14 and TRBJ2-1; D may match TRBD1 or TRBD2 (6 bases each). The CDR3 length is 15 residues. The germline CDR1 and CDR2 sequences are SGHDN and FVKESK. Trimming took 1 base from V and 7 from J, leaving 14 bases between them. In nucleotides, the CDR3 is TGTGCCAGCAGCCAAGTCAGCGGAGGGGGGAATGAGCAGTTCTTC. It specifies CASSQVSGGGNEQFF.

In this sample, this clonotype turned up a few times. This rearrangement joins TRBV9 to TRBJ2-1, with 10 bases lining up with TRBD2. The CDR3 is 17 amino acids. Germline V CDR1 and CDR2: SGDLS, YYNGEE. V shed 1 base, J shed 8 bases, and the junction held 12 bases outside the gene matches. The CDR3 sequence is CASSVSLAGVPGHEQFF. DNA for the CDR3: TGTGCCAGCAGCGTAAGTCTAGCGGGGGTCCCAGGGCATGAGCAGTTCTTC.

This clonotype was recorded many times. V and J are TRBV10-1 and TRBJ2-1; 10 bases are shared with TRBD1. Germline CDR1 WNHNN, CDR2 SYGVQD (reference sequence). V was pared by 2 bases and J by 3 bases, with 1 base of the junction left unmatched. The CDR3 length is 15 residues. The chain's CDR3 is CASSEGTGDYNEQFF. The CDR3 coding sequence is TGCGCCAGCAGTGAGGGGACAGGGGACTACAATGAGCAGTTCTTC.

This chain uses TRBV20-1 with TRBJ1-5, with TRBD1 matching over 7 bases. The ends lost 5 bases at V and 4 bases at J; junction bases unmatched: 8. The CDR3 consists of 14 residues. CDR1 is DFQATT and CDR2 is SNEGSKA in the germline V gene (reference sequence). The CDR3 DNA follows: TGCAGTGCTCGGGGGGACAGCGCGAATCAGCCCCAGCATTTT. It encodes CSARGDSANQPQHF.

The table lists this clonotype with a few counts. The V gene is TRBV5-4, the J gene TRBJ2-3; no firm D call. Germline V gene sequence: CDR1 SGHNT, CDR2 YYREEE (reference sequence). The CDR3 loop spans 11 amino acids. CDR3 in amino acids: CSHGSADTQYF. CDR3 in DNA: TGTTCACACGGTTCGGCAGATACGCAGTATTTT.